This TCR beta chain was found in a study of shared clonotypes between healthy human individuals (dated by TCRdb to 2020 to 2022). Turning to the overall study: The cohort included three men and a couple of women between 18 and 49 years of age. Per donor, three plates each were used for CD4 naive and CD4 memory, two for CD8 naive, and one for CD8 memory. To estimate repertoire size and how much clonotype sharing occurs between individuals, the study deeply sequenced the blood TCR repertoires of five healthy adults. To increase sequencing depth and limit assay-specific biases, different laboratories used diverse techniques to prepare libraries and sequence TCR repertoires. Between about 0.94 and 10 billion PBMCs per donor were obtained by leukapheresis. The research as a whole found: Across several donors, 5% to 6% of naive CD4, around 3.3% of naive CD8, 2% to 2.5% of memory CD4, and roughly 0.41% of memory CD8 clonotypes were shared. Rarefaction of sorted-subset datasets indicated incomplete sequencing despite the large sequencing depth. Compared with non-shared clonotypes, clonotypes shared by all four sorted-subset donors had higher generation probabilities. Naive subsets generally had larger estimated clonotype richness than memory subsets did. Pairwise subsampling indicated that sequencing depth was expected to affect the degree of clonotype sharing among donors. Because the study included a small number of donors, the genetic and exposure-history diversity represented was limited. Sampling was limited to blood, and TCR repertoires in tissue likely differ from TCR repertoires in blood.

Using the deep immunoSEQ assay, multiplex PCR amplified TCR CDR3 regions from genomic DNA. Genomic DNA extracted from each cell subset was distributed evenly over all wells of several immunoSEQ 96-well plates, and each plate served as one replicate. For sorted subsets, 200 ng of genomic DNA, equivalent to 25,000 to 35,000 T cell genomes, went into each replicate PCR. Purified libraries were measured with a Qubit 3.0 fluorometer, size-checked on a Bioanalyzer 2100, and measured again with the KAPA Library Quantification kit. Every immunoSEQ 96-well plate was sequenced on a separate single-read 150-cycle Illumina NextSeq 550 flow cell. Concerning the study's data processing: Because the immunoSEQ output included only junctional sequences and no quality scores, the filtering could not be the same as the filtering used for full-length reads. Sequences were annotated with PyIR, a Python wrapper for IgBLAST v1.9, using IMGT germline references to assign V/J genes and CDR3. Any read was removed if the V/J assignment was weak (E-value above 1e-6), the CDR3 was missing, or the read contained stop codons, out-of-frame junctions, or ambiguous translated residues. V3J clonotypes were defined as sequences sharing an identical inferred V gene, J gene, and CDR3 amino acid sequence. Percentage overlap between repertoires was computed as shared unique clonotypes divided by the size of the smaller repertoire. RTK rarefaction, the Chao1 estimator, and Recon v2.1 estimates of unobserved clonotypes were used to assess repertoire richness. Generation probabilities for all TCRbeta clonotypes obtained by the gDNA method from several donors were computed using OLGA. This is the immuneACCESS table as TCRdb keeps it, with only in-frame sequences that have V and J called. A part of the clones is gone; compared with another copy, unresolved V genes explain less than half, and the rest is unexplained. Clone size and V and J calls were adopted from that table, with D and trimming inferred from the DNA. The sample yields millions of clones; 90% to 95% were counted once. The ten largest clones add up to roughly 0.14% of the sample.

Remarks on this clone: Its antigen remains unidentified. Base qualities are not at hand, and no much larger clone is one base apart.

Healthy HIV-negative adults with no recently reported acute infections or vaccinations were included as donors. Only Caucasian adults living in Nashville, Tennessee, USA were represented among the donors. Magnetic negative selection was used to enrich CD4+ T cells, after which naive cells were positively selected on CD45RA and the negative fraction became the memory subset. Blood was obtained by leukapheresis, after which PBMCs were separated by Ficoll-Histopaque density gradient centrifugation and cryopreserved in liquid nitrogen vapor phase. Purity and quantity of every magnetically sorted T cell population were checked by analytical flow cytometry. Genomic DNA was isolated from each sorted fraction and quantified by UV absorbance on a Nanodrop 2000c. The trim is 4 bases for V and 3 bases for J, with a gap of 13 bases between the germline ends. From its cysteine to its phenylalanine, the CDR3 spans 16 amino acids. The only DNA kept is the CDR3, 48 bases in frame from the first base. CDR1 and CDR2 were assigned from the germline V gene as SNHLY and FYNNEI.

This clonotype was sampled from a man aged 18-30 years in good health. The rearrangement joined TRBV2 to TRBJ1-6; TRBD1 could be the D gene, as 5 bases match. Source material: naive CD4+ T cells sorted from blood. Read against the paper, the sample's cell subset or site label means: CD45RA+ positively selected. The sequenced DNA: TGTGCCAGCAGTGGAACAGGTCGATTCTATAATTCACCCCTCCACTTT. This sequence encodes CASSGTGRFYNSPLHF.